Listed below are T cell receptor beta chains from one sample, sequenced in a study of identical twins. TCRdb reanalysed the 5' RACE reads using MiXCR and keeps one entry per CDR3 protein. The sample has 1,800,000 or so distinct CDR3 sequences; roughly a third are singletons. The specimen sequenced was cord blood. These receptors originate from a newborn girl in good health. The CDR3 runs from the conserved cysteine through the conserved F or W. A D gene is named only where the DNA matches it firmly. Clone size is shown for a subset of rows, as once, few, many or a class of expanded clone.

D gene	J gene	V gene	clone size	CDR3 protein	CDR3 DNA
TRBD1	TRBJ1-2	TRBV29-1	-	CSVPHRGGYTF	TGCAGCGTCCCCCACAGGGGTGGCTACACCTTC
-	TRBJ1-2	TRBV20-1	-	CSRQGAGNYGYTF	TGCAGTCGGCAGGGCGCCGGAAACTATGGCTACACCTTC
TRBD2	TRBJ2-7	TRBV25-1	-	CASSGVAGGSYNEQYF	TGTGCCAGCAGTGGGGTAGCGGGAGGCTCCTACAATGAGCAGTACTTC
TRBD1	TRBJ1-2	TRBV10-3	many	CAIKPRTGTFYGYTF	TGTGCCATCAAACCGAGGACAGGGACTTTCTATGGCTACACCTTC
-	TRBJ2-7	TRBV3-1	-	CASSQEYGARAQYF	TGTGCCAGCAGCCAAGAATACGGCGCCAGGGCCCAGTACTTC
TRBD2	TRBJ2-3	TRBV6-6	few	CASSILPGLSTDTQYF	TGTGCCAGCAGTATACTACCGGGACTATCGACAGATACGCAGTATTTT
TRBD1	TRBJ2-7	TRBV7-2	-	CASSLVTGHYEQYF	TGTGCCAGCAGCTTAGTGACAGGGCATTACGAGCAGTACTTC
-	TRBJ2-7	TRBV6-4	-	CGLAEDFSYEQYF	TGTGGCTTAGCGGAAGACTTTTCCTACGAGCAGTACTTC
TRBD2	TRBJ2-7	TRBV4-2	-	CASSQDQGSGYEQYF	TGTGCCAGCAGCCAAGATCAGGGTAGCGGGTACGAGCAGTACTTC
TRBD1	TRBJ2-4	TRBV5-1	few	CASSPSGTGTLLGDKNIQYF	TGCGCCAGCAGCCCCTCCGGGACAGGGACTCTACTGGGCGACAAAAACATTCAGTACTTC
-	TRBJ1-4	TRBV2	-	CASRGGYNEKLFF	TGTGCCAGCAGGGGGGGTTATAATGAAAAACTGTTTTTT
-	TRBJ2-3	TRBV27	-	CASRKAGTSTDTQYF	TGTGCCAGCAGAAAAGCCGGGACTAGCACAGATACGCAGTATTTT
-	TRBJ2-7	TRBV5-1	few	CASSLAQGDSYEQYF	TGCGCCAGCAGCTTGGCACAGGGCGACTCCTACGAGCAGTACTTC
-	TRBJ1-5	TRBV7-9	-	CASSYTGSNQPQHF	TGTGCCAGCAGCTACACAGGGAGCAATCAGCCCCAGCATTTT
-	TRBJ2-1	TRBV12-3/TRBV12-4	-	CASSPGQTVFRDNEQFF	TGTGCCAGCAGTCCCGGACAGACAGTATTTAGAGACAATGAGCAGTTCTTC
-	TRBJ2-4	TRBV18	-	CASSPLIGGLAKNIQYF	TGTGCCAGCTCACCTCTCATCGGGGGACTAGCCAAAAACATTCAGTACTTC
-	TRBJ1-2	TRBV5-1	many	CASSLTEANYGYTF	TGCGCCAGCAGCTTGACAGAGGCTAACTATGGCTACACCTTC
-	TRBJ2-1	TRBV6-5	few	CASSYGEVGEQFF	TGTGCCAGCAGTTACGGGGAAGTCGGTGAGCAGTTCTTC
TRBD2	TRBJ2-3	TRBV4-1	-	CASSQPTSGRADTQYF	TGCGCCAGCAGCCAACCTACTAGCGGGAGGGCAGATACGCAGTATTTT
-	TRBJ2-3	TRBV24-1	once	CATSEPQGFTDTQYF	TGTGCCACCAGTGAGCCACAGGGCTTCACAGATACGCAGTATTTT
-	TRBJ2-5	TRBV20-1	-	CSARLPASIQETQYF	TGCAGTGCTAGACTCCCTGCCTCCATCCAAGAGACCCAGTACTTC
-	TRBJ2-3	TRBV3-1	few	CASSLYVRVADTQYF	TGTGCCAGCAGCCTCTACGTCCGCGTGGCAGATACGCAGTATTTT
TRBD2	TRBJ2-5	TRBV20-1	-	CSAWVAGTKNEQYF	TGCAGTGCTTGGGTAGCGGGAACCAAAAATGAGCAGTACTTC
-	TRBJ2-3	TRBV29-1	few	CSATDWVRDTQYF	TGCAGCGCCACGGACTGGGTAAGAGATACGCAGTATTTT
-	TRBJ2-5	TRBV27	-	CASSGLGGRETQYF	TGTGCCAGCAGTGGACTTGGGGGGCGGGAGACCCAGTACTTC
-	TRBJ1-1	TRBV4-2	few	CASSHHRDTEAFF	TGTGCCAGCAGCCACCACAGAGACACTGAAGCTTTCTTT
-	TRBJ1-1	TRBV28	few	CASSLAWTEAFF	TGTGCCAGCAGTTTAGCATGGACTGAAGCTTTCTTT
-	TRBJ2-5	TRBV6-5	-	CASSYFAQHETQYF	TGTGCCAGCAGTTACTTCGCCCAGCACGAGACCCAGTACTTC
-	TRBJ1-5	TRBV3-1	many	CASSQGGYSNQPQHF	TGTGCCAGCAGCCAAGGAGGGTATAGCAATCAGCCCCAGCATTTT
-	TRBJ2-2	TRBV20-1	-	CSANSGEGNTGELFF	TGCAGTGCTAACTCAGGGGAAGGGAACACCGGGGAGCTGTTTTTT
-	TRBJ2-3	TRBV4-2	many	CASSQGVSGVSTDTQYF	TGTGCCAGCAGCCAAGGGGTATCGGGAGTGAGCACAGATACGCAGTATTTT
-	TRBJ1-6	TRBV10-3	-	CAISDAVPSPLHF	TGTGCCATCAGTGACGCGGTGCCATCACCCCTCCACTTT